The present entry profiles one TCR beta chain with its context. Its antigen specificity is not known. Within one base of it there is no much larger clone, and no base qualities were kept. The sample is drawn from a study of draining lymph node invasion in breast cancer (dated by TCRdb to the early 2020s). Concerning the study at large: Histology and cytokeratin immunohistochemistry were used to diagnose nodal metastasis, and EpCAM/CD45 flow cytometry was used to confirm the diagnosis. In a separate targeted assay, bulk TCR-beta CDR3 sequencing compared sorted memory regulatory T cells and memory conventional CD4 T cells across breast cancer tissues. Lymph nodes from a handful of patients were covered by the separate targeted TCR sequencing, and for three of those patients the primary tumors were sequenced as well. Each patient contributed matched non-invaded and tumor-invaded tumor-draining lymph nodes plus the primary tumor, profiled for both Treg and Tconv subsets.

For memory conventional CD4 T cells, the sort was based on CD4+ CD45RA- CD25- cells. Whether a tumor-draining lymph node counted as invaded or non-invaded depended on the presence or absence of metastatic tumor cells. T cells were pre-enriched with a Miltenyi Pan T Cell isolation kit before staining and sorting. Immunohistochemistry for estrogen receptor, progesterone receptor, HER2 and Ki-67 was used to characterize primary tumors. Within a few hours after surgery, the fresh surgical tissue was processed by cutting it into small fragments. The tissue fragments were digested enzymatically for less than 25 minutes with Liberase TL plus DNase and were then passed through a 40-micrometer strainer. Sorting used a BD FACS Aria II with 98-99% purity, after DAPI live/dead staining. Sorted cells were lysed in TCL buffer, and RNA was purified with a Norgen Single Cell RNA purification kit including DNase treatment.

The library came from bulk RNA-seq. TCRdb shows the sequencer as Illumina HiSeq 2500. On the study's bioinformatics: CDR3 sequences in the separate targeted TCR-seq dataset were extracted from raw reads and quantified using MiXCR version 2.1.5 with default parameters. The separate targeted TCR-seq dataset defined each TCR-beta clone by its combination of V gene, J gene and CDR3 sequence. For the separate targeted TCR-seq dataset, clones with fewer than three counts were filtered out, after which only the 90% most strongly expressed clones in each sample were kept. The separate targeted TCR-seq dataset calculated Treg-Tconv overlap for each tissue as the number of shared clones divided by the total number of Treg clones, multiplied by 100. Through fastp at Q25 and MiXCR, TCRdb rebuilt clones from the public reads, retaining in-frame beta chains. Each CDR3 protein gets just one entry, which takes the most common genes and DNA from the rows behind it. The V and J calls were not made by the authors but by TCRdb's processing. The sample contains over 3,000 distinct CDR3 sequences, roughly four fifths of them found a single time. The ten largest account for around 2% of the sample.

The paper as a whole reports these results and caveats: Across all tissues in the targeted TCR-seq data, Tregs appeared to be more clonally expanded than Tconvs, and both subsets showed lower diversity in tumor than in lymph nodes. TCRs shared between the Treg and Tconv subsets were regarded as suggesting, but not proving, a common clonal origin. The data could not determine whether Treg conversion took place in a particular organ or whether converted Tregs recirculated between nodes and tumor. The tumor top-100 clone tracking analysis could be carried out in only a couple of patients. Some of the top 100 tumor clones were detected in invaded and non-invaded nodes, and this detection was taken to suggest recirculation between tumor and draining nodes. In each tissue, about 13-25% of Treg TCRs were also present in Tconvs, a finding interpreted as suggesting peripheral induction of Tregs.

The CDR3 covers 14 residues, taking in both the cysteine and the phenylalanine. Only CDR3 DNA remains: 42 bases, in frame from the first base. The germline V gene sets CDR1 to SQVTM and CDR2 to ANQGSEA. Deletion took 4 bases off V and 5 bases off J, with a span of 18 bases between the germline ends. Specimen: sorted memory CD4+ effector T cells from a lymph node. What the cell subset or site label conveys for this sample: CD45RA-negative sorted CD4+ T cells (memory Tconv or effector/memory Treg). This clonotype originated in a female donor with luminal breast cancer. The chain employs TRBV29-1 and TRBJ2-7; the D gene could be TRBD1 or TRBD2, each one agreeing over 5 bases. The CDR3 protein sequence reads: CSVVLSGRINEQYF. The nucleotide sequence reads as follows: TGCAGCGTTGTGTTGTCAGGGAGAATCAACGAGCAGTACTTC.